This paragraph covers one T cell receptor (beta chain) sequence. This sample is drawn from a study of OX40 agonist ivuxolimab in advanced cancers. This CDR3 is built from 13 residues. Trimming removed 6 bases at V and 10 bases at J, with 18 bases between. Germline V gene data show CDR1 as MDHEN and CDR2 as SYDVKM. Sequencing was performed with immunoSEQ multiplex PCR; in TCRdb, only in-frame clones are kept and a portion is missing. This sample carries about 84,000 clones, approximately 89% of them seen once, and the ten largest clones take less than 0.2%. The sequence was obtained from an adult with an advanced solid tumor such as melanoma, head and neck, liver or kidney cancer. The specimen was CD4+ or CD8+ T cells sorted from blood, collected in a trial of the OX40 agonist ivuxolimab. The chain couples TRBV28 to TRBJ1-2, with TRBD1 as a possible D gene (5 bases). The CDR3 DNA is TGTGCCAGCAGACGGACAATTCATATGGACTACACCTTC. Protein: CASRRTIHMDYTF.